One and the same sample provided the 25 T cell receptor beta chains below, sequenced in a study of blood T cell repertoires in COVID-19. The data were produced by immunoSEQ multiplex PCR, yet TCRdb's version contains in-frame clones alone and is incomplete. Among 340,000 or so clones listed, 80% to 90% were seen once. Sequences were obtained from PBMCs or T cells enriched from blood (not recorded which). All receptors derive from a woman in her thirties or forties with acute COVID-19.

This chain joins TRBV5-4 and TRBJ2-6; 9 bases fit TRBD1. The V gene's germline CDR1 is SGHNT and CDR2 YYREEE (reference sequence). V lost 3 bases, J lost 2 bases, and 6 bases stayed unmatched. CDR3 length: 17 amino acids. The CDR3 region has the DNA TGTGCCAGCAGCTCTGGGGACAGGGATACTGGGGCCAACGTCCTGACTTTC. This gives the protein CASSSGDRDTGANVLTF. The full variable domain, its missing parts supplied by reference TRBV5-4 and TRBJ2-6, is ETGVTQSPTHLIKTRGQQVTLRCSSQSGHNTVSWYQQALGQGPQFIFQYYREEENGRGNFPPRFSGLQFPNYSSELNVNALELDDSALYLCASSSGDRDTGANVLTFGAGSRLTVL.

The CDR3 sequence: CSVVPGLANTYEQYF. The CDR3 DNA reads TGCAGCGTTGTCCCCGGACTAGCGAACACCTACGAGCAGTACTTC. The genes are TRBV29-1 and TRBJ2-7; 9 positions match TRBD2. Germline V CDR1 and CDR2: SQVTM, ANQGSEA. V shed 4 bases and J 2 bases; nucleotides not matched to a gene: 9. The CDR3 spans 15 residues.

The V and J genes are TRBV29-1 and TRBJ2-1; 7 nucleotides match TRBD2. V shed 4 bases and J 9 bases; nucleotides not matched to a gene: 12. Per the germline V gene, CDR1 is SQVTM and CDR2 is ANQGSEA. The CDR3 totals 14 residues. The CDR3 region is CSVVPGGSWSEQFF. For the CDR3, the DNA is TGCAGCGTTGTTCCAGGCGGGAGTTGGAGTGAGCAGTTCTTC.

The chain links TRBV11-1 to TRBJ2-5, with 7 bases that match TRBD1. From germline, CDR1 is SGHAT and CDR2 FQDESV (reference sequence). Trimming took 3 bases from V and 5 from J; bases not matched to a gene: 3. The CDR3 has 13 residues. The CDR3 loop is CASSFTGDETQYF. The CDR3 DNA reads as TGTGCCAGCAGCTTTACAGGGGACGAGACCCAGTACTTC.

J is TRBJ1-1 and V is TRBV19; 9 bases map to TRBD1. This CDR3 contains 12 residues. The V and J ends lost 3 bases and 9 bases, in that order; junction bases with no gene match: 2. Germline V lookup: CDR1 LNHDA, CDR2 SQIVND (reference sequence). The CDR3, as DNA: TGTGCCAGTAGTATCGGGACAGGGCAAGCTTTCTTT. Amino acids: CASSIGTGQAFF.

The chain employs TRBV19 and TRBJ1-2; 9 positions agree with TRBD1. Germline CDR1 and CDR2: LNHDA and SQIVND (reference sequence). V lost 8 bases, J lost 0 bases, and 10 bases stayed unmatched. CDR3 length equals 16 residues. In DNA form, the CDR3 reads TGTGCCAGTGGGCGGACAGGGGTCACAGCTAACTATGGCTACACCTTC. Residues: CASGRTGVTANYGYTF.

The chain has TRBV2 and TRBJ1-2; D unclear. This CDR3 has 15 amino acids. The germline V gene has CDR1 SNHLY and CDR2 FYNNEI. The V and J ends lost 1 base and 5 bases respectively, with 14 bases between them. DNA for the CDR3: TGTGCCAGCAGTGAAGGAACCGGGAACTGGTATGGCTACACCTTC. This codes for CASSEGTGNWYGYTF.

The CDR3 sequence is CASSRARGEGEKLFF. The CDR3 DNA is TGTGCCAGCTCTAGAGCCAGGGGGGAAGGTGAAAAACTGTTTTTT. The chain recombines TRBV18 with TRBJ1-4; 7 bases map to TRBD1. The CDR3 contains 15 residues. In germline, CDR1 is KGHSH, CDR2 LQKENI. The junction had 11 bases not matched to a gene; V was cut back by 6 bases and J by 7 bases.

The chain is built from TRBV19 and TRBJ1-1; D may be TRBD1 (5 bases). This CDR3 spans 13 amino acids. Looked up from germline, CDR1 is LNHDA and CDR2 is SQIVND (reference sequence). V shed 3 bases and J shed 4 bases, with 9 bases lying between them. This CDR3 is CASSITGLTEAFF. In nucleotides, the CDR3 is TGTGCCAGTAGTATTACAGGCCTCACTGAAGCTTTCTTT.

This chain's CDR3 is CASSVLWDRTAPTDTQYF. As DNA, the CDR3 is TGTGCCAGCAGCGTACTCTGGGATAGGACAGCCCCAACAGATACGCAGTATTTT. The rearrangement uses TRBV9 and TRBJ2-3; a weak D match, TRBD1 (6 bases). Trimming pared 1 base from V and 3 bases from J, leaving 21 bases between. The length of the CDR3 is 18 residues. Per germline, CDR1 SGDLS and CDR2 YYNGEE.

The rearrangement links TRBV2 to TRBJ2-3; possibly TRBD1 for D (6 bases). The V gene lost 6 bases and the J gene lost 1 base, with 14 bases spanning the gap. The germline CDR1 and CDR2 sequences are SNHLY and FYNNEI. The CDR3 consists of 15 residues. The CDR3 region is CASRPQGLGTDTQYF. CDR3 DNA: TGTGCCAGCAGGCCACAGGGTCTCGGCACAGATACGCAGTATTTT.

The chain couples TRBV6-5 to TRBJ2-7; D uncertain. V shed 7 bases and J shed 3 bases, with 7 bases lying between them. Germline lookup yields CDR1 MNHEY and CDR2 SVGAGI. The CDR3 length is 11 residues. This chain's CDR3 is CASTPNYEQYF. CDR3 coding DNA: TGTGCCAGCACCCCCAACTACGAGCAGTACTTC.

The CDR3 here is CASSGSYGVRLGTEAFF. The CDR3 nucleotides are TGTGCCAGCAGTGGGAGTTATGGTGTGCGCCTAGGCACTGAAGCTTTCTTT. The chain combines TRBV6-1 with TRBJ1-1; no reliable D call. CDR1 is MNHNS, CDR2 SASEGT, per germline. V shed 4 bases and J shed 4 bases, with 22 bases lying between them. The CDR3 covers 17 residues.

The V gene is TRBV18, the J gene TRBJ1-4; 9 bases are a match to TRBD1. The CDR3 length is 16 residues. Germline trimming cut 4 bases from V and 7 bases from J; bases unmatched to any gene: 10. Germline V gene sequence: CDR1 KGHSH, CDR2 LQKENI. CDR3 loop: CASSQRTGGSGEKLFF. CDR3 DNA: TGTGCCAGCTCACAAAGAACAGGGGGCAGCGGTGAAAAACTGTTTTTT.

In its sample, this clone was seen once. This sequence joins TRBV28 and TRBJ1-5; TRBD1 matches at 7 bases. Trimming at V came to 3 bases and at J to 2 bases, leaving 4 bases not matched to a gene. The length of the CDR3 is 15 residues. CDR1 is MDHEN, CDR2 SYDVKM, per germline. CDR3 protein: CASSLGTEGNQPQHF. For the CDR3, the DNA is TGTGCCAGCAGTTTGGGGACAGAGGGCAATCAGCCCCAGCATTTT. Variable domain in full (rest from reference TRBV28 and TRBJ1-5): DVKVTQSSRYLVKRTGEKVFLECVQDMDHENMFWYRQDPGLGLRLIYFSYDVKMKEKGDIPEGYSVSREKKERFSLILESASTNQTSMYLCASSLGTEGNQPQHFGDGTRLSIL.

The chain combines TRBV2 with TRBJ2-7; 11 bases line up with TRBD1. This CDR3 region has 15 residues. The germline gives CDR1 SNHLY, CDR2 FYNNEI. The V and J ends lost 6 bases and 2 bases, in that order; junction bases with no gene match: 6. CDR3 region: CASRRPGQGAYEQYF. The CDR3 DNA reads TGTGCCAGCAGGAGACCGGGACAGGGGGCCTACGAGCAGTACTTC.

J is TRBJ2-7 and V is TRBV21-1; TRBD2 was called by the table and not checked on the DNA. TRBV21-1 is described as a pseudogene. CDR3 length: 14 amino acids. The CDR3 is CASRIVNYYYEQYF. The CDR3 nucleotides read TGTGCCAGCAGAATAGTAAACTACTACTACGAGCAGTACTTC.

The rearrangement links TRBV19 to TRBJ2-4, with 8 bases matching TRBD1. With 5 bases clipped from V and 0 bases from J, the junction kept 12 bases outside the gene matches. The germline CDR1 and CDR2 sequences are LNHDA and SQIVND (reference sequence). The CDR3 sequence is 18 residues long. The CDR3 protein is CASSLRTGTPLAKNIQYF. As DNA, the CDR3 is TGTGCCAGTAGTCTACGGACAGGGACCCCCCTAGCCAAAAACATTCAGTACTTC.

The rearrangement uses TRBV19 and TRBJ1-4; possibly TRBD1 for D (5 bases). The CDR3 is 14 residues long. The germline V gene encodes CDR1 LNHDA and CDR2 SQIVND (reference sequence). Trimming cost V 5 bases and J 8 bases, with 15 bases left between them. The DNA of the CDR3 is TGTGCCAGTAGTCATGGAGGGGTTGAAGAAAAACTGTTTTTT. This codes for CASSHGGVEEKLFF.

This sequence joins TRBV19 and TRBJ1-5, with TRBD1 as a possible D gene (6 bases). The CDR3 has 13 amino acids. V lost 5 bases and J 7 bases, leaving 12 bases between the germline ends. Germline-derived CDR1 and CDR2 are LNHDA and SQIVND (reference sequence). This CDR3 reads CASSRGGWQPQHF. The DNA for the CDR3 is TGTGCCAGTAGTCGAGGGGGATGGCAGCCCCAGCATTTT.

This chain joins TRBV5-1 and TRBJ2-7, with TRBD1 matching 7 bases. Per germline, CDR1 SGHRS and CDR2 YFSETQ. After removal of 2 bases from V and 3 bases from J, the junction contained 2 bases not matched to a gene. The CDR3 sequence is 13 residues long. CDR3 DNA sequence: TGCGCCAGCAGCTTAGGGACAGACTACGAGCAGTACTTC. Residues: CASSLGTDYEQYF.

The chain combines TRBV7-2 with TRBJ2-1, with D possibly TRBD2 on 6 matching bases. Trimming removed 0 bases at V and 12 bases at J, with 12 bases between. The germline V gene has CDR1 SGHTA and CDR2 FQGNSA. This CDR3 region has 13 residues. CDR3 DNA: TGTGCCAGCAGCTTAGCGATCGTGGGAGGGCAGTTCTTC. Protein sequence: CASSLAIVGGQFF.

J is TRBJ2-3 and V is TRBV19; a weak D match, TRBD2 (5 bases). The length of the CDR3 is 17 residues. Between the trimmed V and J ends, which lost 5 bases and 0 bases, there was a span of 18 bases. In germline, CDR1 is LNHDA, CDR2 SQIVND (reference sequence). The CDR3 DNA reads TGTGCCAGTAGTGGGTCAGCTGGCGGGCCAAGCACAGATACGCAGTATTTT. Protein product: CASSGSAGGPSTDTQYF.

There are a few counts of this clone. This chain joins TRBV19 and TRBJ1-5; 7 nucleotides line up with TRBD1. This CDR3 spans 15 amino acids. Unmatched junction bases numbered 9, after V lost 10 bases and J lost 0 bases. The V gene's germline CDR1 is LNHDA and CDR2 SQIVND (reference sequence). CDR3 in amino acids: CATRQGAYSNQPQHF. The DNA of the CDR3 is TGTGCCACCAGACAGGGTGCGTATAGCAATCAGCCCCAGCATTTT.

CDR3: CASSHWGDVNTEAFF. The CDR3 DNA reads TGTGCCAGTAGTCATTGGGGAGATGTGAACACTGAAGCTTTCTTT. The rearrangement joins TRBV19 to TRBJ1-1; D remains unclear. The CDR3 is 15 residues long. CDR1 and CDR2 from the germline V gene are LNHDA and SQIVND (reference sequence). Trimming removed 5 bases at V and 0 bases at J, with 13 bases between. The full variable domain, completed using reference TRBV19 and TRBJ1-1, is DGGITQSPKYLFRKEGQNVTLSCEQNLNHDAMYWYRQDPGQGLRLIYYSQIVNDFQKGDIAEGYSVSREKKESFPLTVTSAQKNPTAFYLCASSHWGDVNTEAFFGQGTRLTVV.